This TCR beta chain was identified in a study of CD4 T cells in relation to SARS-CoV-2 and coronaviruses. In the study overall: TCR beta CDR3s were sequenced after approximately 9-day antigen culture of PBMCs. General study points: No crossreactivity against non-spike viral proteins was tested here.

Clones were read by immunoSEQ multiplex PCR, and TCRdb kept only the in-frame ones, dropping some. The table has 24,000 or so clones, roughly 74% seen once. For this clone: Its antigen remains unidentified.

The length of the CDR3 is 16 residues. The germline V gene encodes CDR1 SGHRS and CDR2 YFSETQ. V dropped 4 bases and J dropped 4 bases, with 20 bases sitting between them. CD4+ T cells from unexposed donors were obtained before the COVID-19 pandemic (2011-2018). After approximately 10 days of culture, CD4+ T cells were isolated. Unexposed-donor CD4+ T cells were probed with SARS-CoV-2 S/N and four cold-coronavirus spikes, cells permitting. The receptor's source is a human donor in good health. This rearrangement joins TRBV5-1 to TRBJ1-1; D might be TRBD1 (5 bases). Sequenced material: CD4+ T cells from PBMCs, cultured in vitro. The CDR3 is CASSLGIRVGSTEAFF. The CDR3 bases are TGCGCCAGCAGCCTTGGGATCAGGGTGGGTTCCACTGAAGCTTTCTTT.